The present TCR beta chain was sequenced within a study of cytomegalovirus exposure and HLA in healthy donors (dated by TCRdb to 2015 to 2018). A note on the overall study: According to an earlier analysis of a few hundred of the donors, 150 million to 200 million T cells yielded over 100 million unique TCR beta sequences and about 300 Gb of sequence data. About 330 gigabases of sequencing data and around 85 million unique TCR sequences made up an early release that covered approximately 650 HLA-typed donors. Among the roughly 390 genotyped donors, around 79% belonged to the genetic ancestry cluster associated with self-reported Caucasian donors. The study aimed to test whether signatures of past pathogen exposure could be identified by cataloging public T cell receptors. The T cell repertoires of some 700 subjects were profiled by immunosequencing and related to cytomegalovirus serostatus. Along with the approximately 620-subject first cohort, a separate validation cohort of approximately 110 different subjects was used. To predict cytomegalovirus infection status, the study combined high-throughput TCR immunosequencing, statistical association of individual TCRs with disease status, and machine learning. To study patterns of TCR occurrence, a later analysis re-analyzed previously published TCR beta repertoires from several hundred donors and added high-resolution HLA genotyping. The later analysis used no new phenotypic data to find candidate immune exposures, relying instead on TCR beta sequences and their occurrence across donors. In an earlier analysis of a few hundred of the donors, high-throughput TCR beta sequencing was used to judge whether each TCR beta V gene segment behaved as functional or pseudogenic. Donor age, sex, ethnicity and CMV serostatus were collected together with the repertoire data. A later genetic analysis took genome-wide SNP genotypes for about three fifths of the 666 donors and used that subset as a discovery cohort. All discovery cohort repertoires had been generated on a single sequencing platform. Class I and class II HLA loci were covered by the typing at four-digit resolution. Typing coverage differed by locus: A, B, C, DRB1 and DQB1 were typed in roughly 629-640 donors, DQA1 in around 500, DPA1 in roughly 590, and DPB1 in approximately 450. Because of strong linkage in the cohort, four or five DR-DQ haplotypes were treated as single units for association and clustering. On average, 235,054 unique TCR beta nucleotide sequences were sequenced per donor among some 420 genotyped donors of the cohort, with approximately 18% of those sequences being non-productive. What the authors observed across the whole study: Because counts were too low, 15 to 20 rarely observed V segments, including chromosome 9 orphons, were excluded from the earlier analysis of 587 of the donors. A later analysis found that TCR association rates varied across HLA loci, with DRB1 alleles showing the most associated TCRs and HLA-C alleles the fewest. A further reported finding was that TCR beta sequences accurately predicted the HLA-A and HLA-B alleles for most subjects in the first cohort. The presence/absence analyses assumed that sequencing depth was roughly uniform across donors, and that assumption may not be true. Assigning TCR associations to individual alleles was difficult when HLA alleles, especially DR and DQ, strongly co-occurred. Correlated functional status among segregating V segments might reflect linkage disequilibrium, but an unknown experimental factor could not be ruled out. In a later analysis, HLA-associated TCR beta chains showed more clonal expansion and lower generation probabilities than non-associated chains that were equally common. Because some donors lacked HLA typing at each locus, the association tests relied only on the typed subset. The authors suggested that the approach could potentially be generalized to other disease states and immunological phenotypes. While some public TCRs were present in many individuals, most TCR sequences turned up only very rarely across donors. CMV serostatus was the only immune exposure information available for the cohort. V-gene and J-gene trimming of TCR beta chains was associated with a missense DCLRE1C variant in a later genetic analysis, and the association was replicated in an independent cohort. Specific HLA alleles were associated with roughly 17,000 TCR beta sequences at a false discovery rate of 0.05 in a later analysis. In vitro tests confirmed that a few of the cytomegalovirus-associated TCR beta chains recognize cytomegalovirus antigens. An earlier analysis of around 500 of the donors showed that most TCR beta V segments appeared in productive rearrangements either about 87% or about 30% of the time, which broadly matched IMGT annotations. The study gave a list of about 170 TCR beta chains associated with cytomegalovirus. Most CMV-associated TCR beta chains appeared to be HLA-restricted in a later analysis, and the HLA associations seemed to be driven largely by CMV exposure. According to a later analysis, parvovirus B19, influenza, CMV and Epstein-Barr virus appeared linked to several top co-occurrence clusters. Compared with the roughly 720-donor mean, donors in an Asian-associated ancestry cluster had fewer N-insertions in productive TCRs, according to a later genetic analysis. A cluster of highly shared sequence variants was judged likely to represent a technical artifact of the sequencing pipeline. This cohort had only TCR beta chains sequenced, and the lack of alpha or paired-chain data limited which features could be detected. The 87-base-pair reads could not distinguish some IMGT-functional V segments, including TRBV6-2 and TRBV6-3, so those segments were excluded. Cytomegalovirus status was reported to be diagnosed by the classifier with high specificity and sensitivity in both the original and validation cohorts.

Library method: the immunoSEQ multiplex PCR assay. The multiplex PCR relied on a mix of 60 forward primers for TCR Vbeta segments and 13 reverse primers for TCR Jbeta segments. The CDR3 region of rearranged TCR beta genes was amplified from genomic DNA with a multiplex PCR assay. On the Illumina HiSeq System, the amplified TCR beta libraries were sequenced as 87-base-pair reads. For the original study's pipeline: A later analysis tallied roughly 76 million unique TCR beta chains across the 640 or so repertoires, and around 9.9 million of those chains were shared by two or more donors. A nearest-neighbor algorithm error-corrected the raw reads and collapsed the reads into unique sequences, merging closely related sequences to remove PCR and sequencing errors. CDR3 sequences were aligned to IMGT reference sequences to assign V, D and J gene segments. For a sequence to be retained, a match of at least six nucleotides to both a V gene segment and a J gene segment was required. A rearrangement counted as productive if the CDR3 had no stop codons and remained in frame with V and J, and every other rearrangement counted as non-productive. Following IMGT convention, CDR3 was defined as the stretch from the second conserved V-encoded cysteine to the conserved J-encoded phenylalanine. The earlier analysis of more than 450 of the donors excluded sequences that lacked an unambiguous match to a single V gene segment. In an earlier analysis of 587 of the donors, V segments were called functional above 56.7% productive rearrangements and were called segregating when the between-donor standard deviation exceeded 5%. A statistical classification framework was developed to diagnose cytomegalovirus status using the catalog of TCR beta chain sequences. A later analysis assigned V and J genes by comparing TCR nucleotide sequences with IMGT/GENE-DB human TR gene sequences. The TCRdist pipeline was used in a later analysis to assign CDR3 sequences and most-parsimonious VDJ recombination scenarios. A later analysis defined each TCR beta chain by its CDR3 amino acid sequence plus V-gene family, and excluded reads lacking a unique V-gene family. A later analysis removed over 500 highly shared, low-generation-probability nucleotide sequences to deal with suspected cross-contamination and a sequencing artifact. In a later analysis, a clonal expansion index was calculated for each public chain from normalized within-repertoire ranks of inferred template counts. A later analysis computed generation probabilities with a VDJ recombination model fitted to out-of-frame rearrangements, and checked the results against IGoR. In a later analysis, hypergeometric tests were used to score TCR-TCR, TCR-HLA and TCR-CMV co-occurrence, with a repertoire-size bias correction applied to TCR pairs. To estimate false discovery rates, a later analysis permuted the HLA or CMV assignments 20 times. In a later analysis, co-occurring TCRs were grouped using DBSCAN, with TCRdist sequence similarity added in when clustering inside HLA-allele-positive subsets. Co-occurrence clustering excluded repertoires with fewer than 30,000 or more than 120,000 public chains, plus five with anomalous nucleotide sharing. The table comes from immuneACCESS by way of TCRdb, which keeps in-frame sequences with V and J called. Part of the clones is missing from these tables; in studies checked, under half for an unresolved V gene and the rest for unknown reasons. V, J and clone size were drawn from that table, and D and trimming were deduced from the DNA. Recorded for this sample are approximately 200,000 clones; approximately 85% of them occurred a single time. The ten largest clones capture around 1.4% of the sample.

Unmatched junction bases come to 13, with V trimmed by 3 bases and J by 1 base. The CDR3 runs 18 amino acids, cysteine and phenylalanine included. The CDR3 DNA has 54 bases and is translated from base 1. The germline V gene encodes CDR1 LGHNA and CDR2 YSLEER. The cohort consisted of hundreds of healthy bone marrow donors. At the time of sampling, every cohort member was nominally healthy, though immune exposures that went unrecorded were likely present. The donor was CMV seropositive and belonged to the group of 250 to 350 seropositive cohort members. Each donor provided a peripheral blood sample, and peripheral blood mononuclear cells were used for TCR beta sequencing. Genomic DNA extraction from the blood cell samples was performed with the Qiagen DNeasy Blood Extraction Kit. Concerning this clone itself: Its target antigen remains unknown. No much larger clone exists at a distance of one base, and base qualities are not known.

The chain links TRBV4-3 with TRBJ2-3, with TRBD1 matching 7 junction bases. This clonotype was obtained from a girl aged 5 to 17 in good health and CMV-seropositive. Sequencing used PBMCs. The CDR3 reads CASSQKLRQGFGTDTQYF. The DNA reads TGCGCCAGCAGCCAGAAACTTAGACAGGGTTTCGGCACAGATACGCAGTATTTT.